This T cell receptor beta chain is drawn from a study of spatial heterogeneity in lung cancer (dated by TCRdb to between 2017 and 2020). With regard to the full study: Donors were around 69 patients with early-stage, untreated non-small cell lung cancer from the lung TRACERx cohort. More beta-chain than alpha-chain transcripts were consistently detected, likely reflecting higher beta-chain transcript abundance. At surgery, both alpha and beta chains were TCR-sequenced in 220 tumor regions, approximately 64 matched nontumor lung samples and around 50 PBMC samples. In the raw uncorrected reads, each unique combination of TCR and UMI appeared more than ten times on average. In non-small cell lung cancer, the study quantitatively compared TCR alpha and beta repertoires across several tumor regions, matched nontumor lung, and blood. Follow-up PBMC samples were sequenced whenever available, and the median time to follow-up was roughly two years after resection. TCR repertoire features were related to nonsynonymous mutation counts determined by whole-exome sequencing of tumor tissue.

Results and caveats for the whole study, not just this receptor: Additional single-cell paired TCR alpha and beta sequencing was considered necessary to confirm, at a functional level, the hypothesis that regional TCRs recognize regional mutations. Ubiquitous expanded tumor TCRs were detected in blood more often at tumor resection than at routine follow-up. Only 15 or so patients were included in comparisons of baseline and follow-up blood repertoires.

The library was obtained by 5' RACE. The sequencer listed for this sample is NextSeq 500. To allow correction of PCR and sequencing errors, the TCR library protocol tagged every TCR cDNA molecule with a unique molecular identifier. In the original analysis: TCR identification, UMI-based error correction and CDR3 extraction were performed with Decombinator tools. TCRs above a frequency of 2 per 1,000, corresponding to the top 1% of the tumor frequency distribution, were defined as expanded. Renyi diversity was calculated using the R vegan package after each repertoire was subsampled 100 times to 5,000 TCRs. CDR3 similarity networks were built from amino acid triplet string-kernel similarity, with CDR3s being connected when pairwise similarity was above 0.82. The public reads were reanalyzed by TCRdb: fastp trimming at Q25, MiXCR alignment, in-frame beta chains only. Every distinct CDR3 protein forms one entry, paired with its most common genes and DNA. TCRdb's processing, not the study's, gives the V and J calls here. This sample comprises some 120,000 distinct CDR3 sequences, 10% to 15% of them detected only once. The leading ten clones occupy roughly 17% of the sample.

CDR3 length: 15 amino acids, cysteine to phenylalanine. Only CDR3 DNA is held: 45 bases, read in frame from base 1. Deletion took 2 bases off V and 3 bases off J, with a span of 13 bases between the germline ends. CDR1 and CDR2 were assigned from the germline V gene (reference sequence) as SGHNT and YYREEE. This clonotype was detected many times. Its antigen is not yet known. One base away there is no much larger clone; base qualities are not given. The sample's time point, from its label and the paper: blood at routine non-recurrence follow-up after resection. Whole RNA extracted from tumor and nontumor lung tissue, or from cryopreserved PBMC samples, was used for TCR sequencing without cell sorting. Only patients with enough RNA available from two or more tumor regions were chosen for TCR sequencing.

This TCR was recovered from a male donor with early-stage non-small cell lung cancer. The specimen was PBMCs, collected at follow-up. The rearranged segments are TRBV5-4 and TRBJ2-3; no D segment can be confidently identified. The DNA sequence reads TGTGCCAGCAGCTTCTGGCCCGCAGGTACAGATACGCAGTATTTT. Translated, this is CASSFWPAGTDTQYF.